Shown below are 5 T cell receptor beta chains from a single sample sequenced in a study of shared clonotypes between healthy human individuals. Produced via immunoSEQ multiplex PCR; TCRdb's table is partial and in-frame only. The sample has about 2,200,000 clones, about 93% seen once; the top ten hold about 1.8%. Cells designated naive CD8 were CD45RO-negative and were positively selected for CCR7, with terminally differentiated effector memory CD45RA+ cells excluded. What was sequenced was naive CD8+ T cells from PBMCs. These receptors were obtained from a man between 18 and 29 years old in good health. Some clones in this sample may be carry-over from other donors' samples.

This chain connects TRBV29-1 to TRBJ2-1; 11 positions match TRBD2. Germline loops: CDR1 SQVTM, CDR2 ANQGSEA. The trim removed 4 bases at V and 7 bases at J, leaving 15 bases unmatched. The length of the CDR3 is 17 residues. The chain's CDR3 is CSVVGRNSGRAGNEQFF. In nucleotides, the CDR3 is TGCAGCGTTGTAGGTCGGAATAGCGGGAGGGCGGGGAATGAGCAGTTCTTC.

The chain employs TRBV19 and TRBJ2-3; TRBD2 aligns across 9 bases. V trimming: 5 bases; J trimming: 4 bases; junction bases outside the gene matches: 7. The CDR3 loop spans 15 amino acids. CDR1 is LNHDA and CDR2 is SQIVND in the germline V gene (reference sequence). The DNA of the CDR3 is TGTGCCAGTAGTTGTGCGGGAGGGTGTTCAGATACGCAGTATTTT. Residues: CASSCAGGCSDTQYF.

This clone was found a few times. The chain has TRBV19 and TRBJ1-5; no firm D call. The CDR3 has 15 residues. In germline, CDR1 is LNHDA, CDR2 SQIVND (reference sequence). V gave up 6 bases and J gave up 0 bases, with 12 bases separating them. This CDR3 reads CASSWQDPSNQPQHF. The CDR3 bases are TGTGCCAGTAGCTGGCAGGACCCTAGCAATCAGCCCCAGCATTTT.

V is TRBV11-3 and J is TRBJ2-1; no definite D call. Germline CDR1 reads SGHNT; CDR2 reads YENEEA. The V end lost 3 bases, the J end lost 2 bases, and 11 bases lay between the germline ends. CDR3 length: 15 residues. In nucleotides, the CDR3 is TGTGCCAGCAGCTTCGGGCGGAGTACCTACAATGAGCAGTTCTTC. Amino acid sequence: CASSFGRSTYNEQFF.

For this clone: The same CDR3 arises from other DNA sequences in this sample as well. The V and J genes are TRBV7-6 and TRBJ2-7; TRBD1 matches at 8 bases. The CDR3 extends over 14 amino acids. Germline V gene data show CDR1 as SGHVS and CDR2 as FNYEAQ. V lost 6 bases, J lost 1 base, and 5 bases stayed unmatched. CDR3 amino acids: CASSQGTGSYEQYF. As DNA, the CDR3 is TGTGCCAGCAGTCAGGGGACAGGATCCTACGAGCAGTACTTC.